This T cell receptor beta chain originates from a study of CD8 T cells in ankylosing spondylitis. Study-wide findings and caveats: Seemingly distinctive of ankylosing spondylitis blood was a TCR beta motif formed by eight highly homologous variants.

This clonotype was seen a single time. Its antigen is as yet unknown. Each CDR3 protein gets one entry after TCRdb re-called the 5' RACE reads with MiXCR. The table records 250,000 to 400,000 distinct CDR3 sequences, around 10% of them present only once. The CDR3 is made up of 13 amino acids. With 1 base removed from V and 6 bases from J, the gap between germline ends came to 10 bases. The germline CDR1 and CDR2 sequences are MGHRA and YSYEKL. Specimen: blood, either unsorted or a sorted T cell fraction (not recorded which). This chain joins TRBV4-1 and TRBJ2-7, with a weak D call TRBD1 (6 bases). The TCR was taken from a female donor with ankylosing spondylitis or in good health (not recorded which). The CDR3 loop reads CASSQGGPSEQYF. The DNA of the CDR3 is TGCGCCAGCAGCCAAGGGGGGCCCAGCGAGCAGTACTTC.